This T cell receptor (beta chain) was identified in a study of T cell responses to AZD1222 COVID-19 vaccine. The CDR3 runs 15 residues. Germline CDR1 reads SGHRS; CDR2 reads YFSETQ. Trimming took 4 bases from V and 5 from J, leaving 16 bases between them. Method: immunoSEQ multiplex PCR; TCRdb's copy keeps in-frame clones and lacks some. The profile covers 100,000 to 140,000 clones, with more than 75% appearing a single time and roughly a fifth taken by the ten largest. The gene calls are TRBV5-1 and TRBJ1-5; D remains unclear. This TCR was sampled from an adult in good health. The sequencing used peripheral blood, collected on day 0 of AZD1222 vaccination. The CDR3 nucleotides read TGCGCCAGCAGCGAGGCAGGTGCTTACCATCAGCCCCAGCATTTT. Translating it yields CASSEAGAYHQPQHF.